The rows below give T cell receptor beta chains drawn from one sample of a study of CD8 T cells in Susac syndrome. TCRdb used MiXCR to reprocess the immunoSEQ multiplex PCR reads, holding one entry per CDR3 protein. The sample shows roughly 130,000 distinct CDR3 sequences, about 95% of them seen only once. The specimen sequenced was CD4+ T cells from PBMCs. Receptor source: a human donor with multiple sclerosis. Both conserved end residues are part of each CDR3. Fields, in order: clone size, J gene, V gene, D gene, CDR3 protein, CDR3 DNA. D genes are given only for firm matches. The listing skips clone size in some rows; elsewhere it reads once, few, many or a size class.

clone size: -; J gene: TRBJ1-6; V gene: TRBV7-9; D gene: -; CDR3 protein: CASSFNGINSPLHF; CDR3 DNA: TGTGCCAGCAGCTTTAATGGGATCAATTCACCCCTCCACTTT
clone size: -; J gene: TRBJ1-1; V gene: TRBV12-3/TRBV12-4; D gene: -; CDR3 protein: CASSAAEAFF; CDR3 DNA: TGTGCCAGCAGTGCCGCGGAAGCTTTCTTT
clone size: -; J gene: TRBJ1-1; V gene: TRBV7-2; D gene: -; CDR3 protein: CASSLRRDDTEAFF; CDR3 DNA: TGTGCCAGCAGCTTAAGGAGGGACGACACTGAAGCTTTCTTT
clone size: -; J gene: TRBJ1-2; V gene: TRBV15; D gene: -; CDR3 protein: CATSTPNGDGYTF; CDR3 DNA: TGTGCCACCAGCACCCCAAACGGGGATGGCTACACCTTC
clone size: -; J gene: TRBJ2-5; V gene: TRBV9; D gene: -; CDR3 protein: CASSALLRETQYF; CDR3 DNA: TGTGCCAGCAGCGCCCTGCTACGAGAGACCCAGTACTTC
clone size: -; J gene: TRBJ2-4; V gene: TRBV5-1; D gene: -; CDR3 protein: CASSFLGQTGDIQYF; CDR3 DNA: TGCGCCAGCAGCTTTTTGGGCCAAACGGGGGACATTCAGTACTTC
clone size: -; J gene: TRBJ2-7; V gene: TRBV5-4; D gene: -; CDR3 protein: CASSGDGPYEQYF; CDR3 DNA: TGTGCCAGCAGCGGGGACGGCCCCTACGAGCAGTACTTC
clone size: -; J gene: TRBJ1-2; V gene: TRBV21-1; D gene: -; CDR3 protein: CASSKDPGHPATF; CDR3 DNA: TGTGCCAGCAGCAAAGATCCCGGACATCCTGCCACGTTC
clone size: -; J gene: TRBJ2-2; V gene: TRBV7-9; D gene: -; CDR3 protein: CASSLAFVEGELFF; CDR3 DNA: TGTGCCAGCAGCTTAGCGTTCGTGGAGGGGGAGCTGTTTTTT
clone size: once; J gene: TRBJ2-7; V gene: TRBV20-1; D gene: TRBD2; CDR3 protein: CSALSSSGRGHEQYF; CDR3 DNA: TGCAGTGCCCTATCTAGTAGCGGGAGAGGGCACGAGCAGTACTTC
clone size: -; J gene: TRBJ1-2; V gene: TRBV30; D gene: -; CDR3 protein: CAWSLGDYGYTF; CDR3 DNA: TGTGCCTGGAGCTTGGGGGACTATGGCTACACCTTC
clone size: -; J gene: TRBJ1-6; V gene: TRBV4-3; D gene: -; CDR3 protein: CASSQGGRDASSYNSPLHF; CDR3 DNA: TGCGCCAGCAGCCAAGGGGGCAGGGACGCGAGCTCCTATAATTCACCCCTCCACTTT
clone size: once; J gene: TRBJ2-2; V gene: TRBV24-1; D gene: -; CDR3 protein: CATSLDTGELFF; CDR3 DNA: TGTGCCACCAGCCTCGACACCGGGGAGCTGTTTTTT
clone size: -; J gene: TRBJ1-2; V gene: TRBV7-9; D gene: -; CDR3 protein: CASSRQAGNYGYTF; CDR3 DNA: TGTGCCAGCAGCCGACAGGCCGGTAACTATGGCTACACCTTC
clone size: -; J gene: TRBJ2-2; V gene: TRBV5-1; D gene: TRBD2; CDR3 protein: CASSLGLAGVNGELFF; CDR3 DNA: TGCGCCAGCAGCTTGGGACTAGCGGGAGTGAACGGGGAGCTGTTTTTT
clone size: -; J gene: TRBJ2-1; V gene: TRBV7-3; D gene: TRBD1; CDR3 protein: CASSFRQGALNEQFF; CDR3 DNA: TGTGCCAGCAGCTTTCGACAGGGGGCTCTCAATGAGCAGTTCTTC
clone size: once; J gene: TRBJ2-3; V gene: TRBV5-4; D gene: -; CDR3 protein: CASSLGGTSTDTQYF; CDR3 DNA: TGTGCCAGCAGCTTAGGCGGCACTAGCACAGATACGCAGTATTTT
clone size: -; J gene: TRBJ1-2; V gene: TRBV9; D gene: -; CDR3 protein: CASSSRDRAYGYTF; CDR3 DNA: TGTGCCAGCAGCTCCCGAGACAGAGCCTATGGCTACACCTTC
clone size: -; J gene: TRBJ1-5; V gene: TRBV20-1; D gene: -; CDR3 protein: CSARTGTQPQHF; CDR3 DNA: TGCAGTGCTAGAACAGGGACTCAGCCCCAGCATTTT
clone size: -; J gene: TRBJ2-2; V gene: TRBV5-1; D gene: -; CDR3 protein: CASSFGGSGELFF; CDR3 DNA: TGCGCCAGCAGCTTCGGTGGCTCCGGGGAGCTGTTTTTT
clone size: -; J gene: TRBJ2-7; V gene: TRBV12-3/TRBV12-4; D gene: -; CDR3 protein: CASSPDLYSYEQYF; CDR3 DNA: TGTGCCAGCAGCCCGGACTTATATAGCTACGAGCAGTACTTC
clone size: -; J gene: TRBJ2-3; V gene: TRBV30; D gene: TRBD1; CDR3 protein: CAWSVRQGVSTDTQYF; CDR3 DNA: TGTGCCTGGAGTGTACGACAGGGGGTTAGCACAGATACGCAGTATTTT
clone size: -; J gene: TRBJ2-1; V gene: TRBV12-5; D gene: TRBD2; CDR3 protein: CASGLAPSGSLYEQFF; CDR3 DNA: TGTGCTAGTGGTTTGGCCCCTAGCGGGAGTTTATATGAGCAGTTCTTC
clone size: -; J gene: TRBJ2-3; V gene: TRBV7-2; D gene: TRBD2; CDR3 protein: CASSLLAGGPPDTQYF; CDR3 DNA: TGTGCCAGCAGCTTATTAGCGGGGGGGCCCCCAGATACGCAGTATTTT
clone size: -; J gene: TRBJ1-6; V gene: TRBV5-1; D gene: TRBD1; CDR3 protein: CASSAGQWGTNSPLHF; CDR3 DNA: TGCGCCAGCAGCGCGGGACAGTGGGGTACTAATTCACCCCTCCACTTT
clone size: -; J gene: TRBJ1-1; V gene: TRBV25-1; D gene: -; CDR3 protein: CASSDQEGWRNTEAFF; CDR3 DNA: TGTGCCAGCAGTGATCAGGAGGGTTGGAGGAACACTGAAGCTTTCTTT
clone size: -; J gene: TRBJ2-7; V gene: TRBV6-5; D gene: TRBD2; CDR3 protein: CASSSSVAGGSHEQYF; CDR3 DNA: TGTGCCAGCAGTTCGTCGGTAGCGGGAGGGTCGCACGAGCAGTACTTC
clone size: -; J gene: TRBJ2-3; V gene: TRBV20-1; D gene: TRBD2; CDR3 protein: CSARDSRAGGYTDTQYF; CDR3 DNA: TGCAGTGCTAGGGATTCTCGAGCGGGGGGGTACACAGATACGCAGTATTTT
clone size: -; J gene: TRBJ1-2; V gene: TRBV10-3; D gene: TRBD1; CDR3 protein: CAISETGTGGYTF; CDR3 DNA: TGTGCCATCAGTGAAACAGGGACAGGCGGCTACACCTTC
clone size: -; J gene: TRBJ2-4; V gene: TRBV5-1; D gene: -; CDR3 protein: CASSLQGEVKNIQYF; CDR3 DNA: TGCGCCAGCAGCCTTCAGGGCGAAGTCAAAAACATTCAGTACTTC